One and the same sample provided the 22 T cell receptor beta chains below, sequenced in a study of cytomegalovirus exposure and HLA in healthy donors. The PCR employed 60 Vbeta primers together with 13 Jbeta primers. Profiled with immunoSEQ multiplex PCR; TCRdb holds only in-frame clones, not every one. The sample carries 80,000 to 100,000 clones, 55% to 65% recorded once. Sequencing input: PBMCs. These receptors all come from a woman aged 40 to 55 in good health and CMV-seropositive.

The CDR3 loop is CASSLRRPGGGETQYF. The CDR3 DNA sequence: TGTGCCAGCAGTTTGAGACGGCCAGGGGGCGGAGAGACCCAGTACTTC. V and J are TRBV27 and TRBJ2-5; 8 nucleotides line up with TRBD1. After removal of 3 bases from V and 4 bases from J, the junction contained 10 bases not matched to a gene. Germline CDR1 MNHEY, CDR2 SMNVEV (reference sequence). The CDR3 is made up of 16 amino acids.

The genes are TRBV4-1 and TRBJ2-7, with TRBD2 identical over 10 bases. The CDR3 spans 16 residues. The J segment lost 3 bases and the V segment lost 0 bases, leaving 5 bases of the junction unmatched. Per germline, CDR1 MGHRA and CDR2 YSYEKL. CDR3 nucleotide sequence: TGCGCCAGCAGCCAAGATACGGGACTAGCGCGCTACGAGCAGTACTTC. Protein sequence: CASSQDTGLARYEQYF.

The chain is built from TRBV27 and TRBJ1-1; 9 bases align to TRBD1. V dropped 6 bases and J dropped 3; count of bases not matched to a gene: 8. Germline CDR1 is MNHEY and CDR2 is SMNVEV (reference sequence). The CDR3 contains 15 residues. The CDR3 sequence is CASREARDRDTEAFF. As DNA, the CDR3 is TGTGCCAGCAGGGAAGCCCGGGACAGGGACACTGAAGCTTTCTTT.

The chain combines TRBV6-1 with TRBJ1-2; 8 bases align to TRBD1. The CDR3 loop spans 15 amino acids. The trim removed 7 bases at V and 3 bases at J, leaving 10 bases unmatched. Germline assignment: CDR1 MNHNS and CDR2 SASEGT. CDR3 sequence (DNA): TGTGCCAGCAAGATCCAGGGGGCGTCTGACTATGGCTACACCTTC. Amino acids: CASKIQGASDYGYTF.

This CDR3 is CASSLFGGSSYEQYF. The CDR3 DNA follows: TGTGCCAGCAGTCTCTTTGGGGGCAGTTCCTACGAGCAGTACTTC. The chain uses TRBV7-2 and TRBJ2-7; D is possibly TRBD1 (6 bases). V was cut by 6 bases and J by 1 base, with 16 bases left in between. Germline V gene data show CDR1 as SGHTA and CDR2 as FQGNSA. The CDR3 contains 15 residues.

CDR3 bases: TGTGCCAGCAGCTTCCGGGACAGTCGTGGCTACACCTTC. This encodes CASSFRDSRGYTF. This chain connects TRBV5-4 to TRBJ1-2, with 7 bases matching TRBD1. CDR1 and CDR2 from the germline V gene are SGHNT and YYREEE (reference sequence). Losses at the gene ends were 2 bases for V and 7 bases for J; bases not matched to a gene: 5. CDR3 length: 13 amino acids. The full variable domain, in which reference TRBV5-4 and TRBJ1-2 provide the parts outside the CDR3, is ETGVTQSPTHLIKTRGQQVTLRCSSQSGHNTVSWYQQALGQGPQFIFQYYREEENGRGNFPPRFSGLQFPNYSSELNVNALELDDSALYLCASSFRDSRGYTFGSGTRLTVV.

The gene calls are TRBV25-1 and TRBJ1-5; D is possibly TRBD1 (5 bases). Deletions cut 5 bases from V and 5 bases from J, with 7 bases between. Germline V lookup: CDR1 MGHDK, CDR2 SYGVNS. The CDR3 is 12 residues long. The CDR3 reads CASSQGDQPQHF. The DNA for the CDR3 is TGTGCCAGCAGTCAAGGGGATCAGCCCCAGCATTTT. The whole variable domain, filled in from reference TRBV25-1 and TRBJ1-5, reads EADIYQTPRYLVIGTGKKITLECSQTMGHDKMYWYQQDPGMELHLIHYSYGVNSTEKGDLSSESTVSRIRTEHFPLTLESARPSHTSQYLCASSQGDQPQHFGDGTRLSIL.

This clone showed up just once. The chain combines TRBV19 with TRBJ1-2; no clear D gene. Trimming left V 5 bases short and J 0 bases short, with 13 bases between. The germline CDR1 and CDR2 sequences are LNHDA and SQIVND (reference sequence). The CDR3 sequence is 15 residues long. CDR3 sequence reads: CASSSGLWANYGYTF. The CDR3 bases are TGTGCCAGTAGTTCCGGACTCTGGGCTAACTATGGCTACACCTTC.

CDR3 region: CASSSTTGPGNTIYF. CDR3 coding DNA: TGTGCCAGCAGCTCCACGACAGGGCCTGGAAACACCATATATTTT. The chain links TRBV11-2 to TRBJ1-3, with 7 positions matching TRBD1. Germline assignment: CDR1 SGHAT and CDR2 FQNNGV. The CDR3 totals 15 residues. The junction had 5 bases not matched to a gene; V was cut back by 4 bases and J by 2 bases.

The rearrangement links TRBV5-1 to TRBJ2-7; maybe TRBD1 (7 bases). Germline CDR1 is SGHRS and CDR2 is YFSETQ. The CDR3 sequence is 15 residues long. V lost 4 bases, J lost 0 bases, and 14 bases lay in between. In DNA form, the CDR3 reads TGCGCCAGCAGCACCTCAGGGGGACTCTCCTACGAGCAGTACTTC. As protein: CASSTSGGLSYEQYF.

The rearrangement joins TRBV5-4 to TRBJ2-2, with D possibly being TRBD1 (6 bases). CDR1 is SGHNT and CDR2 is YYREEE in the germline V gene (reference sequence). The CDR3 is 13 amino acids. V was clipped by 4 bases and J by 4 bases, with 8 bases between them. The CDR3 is CASSLDSTGELFF. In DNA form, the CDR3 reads TGTGCCAGCAGCCTGGACAGCACCGGGGAGCTGTTTTTT.

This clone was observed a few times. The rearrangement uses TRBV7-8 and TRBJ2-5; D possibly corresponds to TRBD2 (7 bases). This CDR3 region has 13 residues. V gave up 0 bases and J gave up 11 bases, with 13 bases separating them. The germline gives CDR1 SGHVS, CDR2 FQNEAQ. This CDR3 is CASSLAAGAGQYF. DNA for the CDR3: TGTGCCAGCAGCTTAGCGGCGGGGGCAGGGCAGTACTTC.

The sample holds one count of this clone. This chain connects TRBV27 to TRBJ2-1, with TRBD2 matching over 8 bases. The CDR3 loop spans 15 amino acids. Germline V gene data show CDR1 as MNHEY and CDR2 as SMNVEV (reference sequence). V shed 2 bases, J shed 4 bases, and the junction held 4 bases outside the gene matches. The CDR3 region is CASSLTSGPYNEQFF. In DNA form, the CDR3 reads TGTGCCAGCAGTTTAACTAGCGGACCATACAATGAGCAGTTCTTC.

CDR3 DNA: TGTGCCATCAGTTCATCCAAGGGGGCTGGCTACACCTTC. Its protein product is CAISSSKGAGYTF. The chain has TRBV10-3 and TRBJ1-2, with 7 bases matching TRBD1. V shed 5 bases and J 7 bases; nucleotides not matched to a gene: 7. Germline assignment: CDR1 ENHRY and CDR2 SYGVKD. This CDR3 has 13 residues.

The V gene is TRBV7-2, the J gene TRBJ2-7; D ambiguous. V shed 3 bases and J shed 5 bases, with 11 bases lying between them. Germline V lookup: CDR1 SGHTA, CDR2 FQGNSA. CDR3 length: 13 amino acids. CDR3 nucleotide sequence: TGTGCCAGCAGCTTTCCGGGTCCCCACGAGCAGTACTTC. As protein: CASSFPGPHEQYF.

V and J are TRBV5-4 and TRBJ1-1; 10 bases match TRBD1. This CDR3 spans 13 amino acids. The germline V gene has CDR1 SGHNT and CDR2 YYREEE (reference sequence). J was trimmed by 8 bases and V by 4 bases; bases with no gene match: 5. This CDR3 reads CASSPRTGGEAFF. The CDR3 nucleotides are TGTGCCAGCAGCCCCCGGACAGGGGGAGAAGCTTTCTTT.

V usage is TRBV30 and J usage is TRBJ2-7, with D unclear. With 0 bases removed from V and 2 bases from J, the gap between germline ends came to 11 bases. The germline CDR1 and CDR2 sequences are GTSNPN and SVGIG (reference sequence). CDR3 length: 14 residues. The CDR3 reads CAWSVEPLTYEQYF. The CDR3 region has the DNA TGTGCCTGGAGTGTAGAACCCCTAACCTACGAGCAGTACTTC.

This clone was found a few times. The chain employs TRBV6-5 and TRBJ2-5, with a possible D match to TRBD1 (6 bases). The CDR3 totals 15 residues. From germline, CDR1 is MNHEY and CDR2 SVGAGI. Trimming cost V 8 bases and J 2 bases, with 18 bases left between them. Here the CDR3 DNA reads TGTGCCAGCTCCAAACAGGGCGGGTGGCAAGAGACCCAGTACTTC. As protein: CASSKQGGWQETQYF.

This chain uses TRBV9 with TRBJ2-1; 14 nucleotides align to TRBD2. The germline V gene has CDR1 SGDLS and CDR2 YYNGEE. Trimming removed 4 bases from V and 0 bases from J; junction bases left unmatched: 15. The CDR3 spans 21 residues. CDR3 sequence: CASSQSTTSGRAYRSYNEQFF. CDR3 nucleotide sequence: TGTGCCAGCAGCCAAAGTACGACTAGCGGGAGGGCCTACCGCTCCTACAATGAGCAGTTCTTC.

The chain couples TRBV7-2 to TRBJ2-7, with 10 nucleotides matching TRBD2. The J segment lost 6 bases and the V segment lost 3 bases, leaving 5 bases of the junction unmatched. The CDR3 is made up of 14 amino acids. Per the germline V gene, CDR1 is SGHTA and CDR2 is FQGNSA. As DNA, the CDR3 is TGTGCCAGCAGCTTTCTAGCGGGAGCCCCCGAGCAGTACTTC. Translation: CASSFLAGAPEQYF.

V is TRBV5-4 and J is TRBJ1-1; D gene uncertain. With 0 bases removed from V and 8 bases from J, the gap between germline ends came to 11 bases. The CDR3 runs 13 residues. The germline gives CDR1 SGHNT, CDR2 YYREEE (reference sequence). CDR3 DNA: TGTGCCAGCAGCTTGGGTGGGCCGGCGGAAGCTTTCTTT. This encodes CASSLGGPAEAFF.

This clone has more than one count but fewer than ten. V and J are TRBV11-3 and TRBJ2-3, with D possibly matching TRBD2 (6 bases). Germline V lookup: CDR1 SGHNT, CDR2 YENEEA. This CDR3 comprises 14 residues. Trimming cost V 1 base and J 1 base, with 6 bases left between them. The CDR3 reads CASSLASGTDTQYF. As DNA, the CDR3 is TGTGCCAGCAGCTTAGCTAGCGGCACAGATACGCAGTATTTT.